Listed here are 22 T cell receptor beta chains from one sample, sequenced in a study of cytomegalovirus exposure and HLA in healthy donors. 13 Jbeta primers and 60 Vbeta primers were used for the PCR. The table came from immunoSEQ multiplex PCR; TCRdb's copy has only in-frame clones and leaves some out. The sample carries approximately 110,000 clones, over 70% recorded once. Sequencing was done on a sample of PBMCs. The source of these receptors is a middle-aged woman in good health and CMV-seropositive.

This clone has a handful of counts. This rearrangement joins TRBV6-1 to TRBJ1-2; a possible D gene is TRBD1 (6 bases). Germline values: CDR1 MNHNS, CDR2 SASEGT. Between the trimmed V and J ends, which lost 7 bases and 8 bases, there was a span of 23 bases. The CDR3 is made up of 15 amino acids. DNA for the CDR3: TGTGCCAGCACCCAGGCCAACCCAGGGGCGCGCGGCTACACCTTC. Amino acid sequence: CASTQANPGARGYTF.

This clone was observed a few times. The chain uses TRBV7-2 and TRBJ2-5; tentative D call: TRBD1 (7 bases). V lost 3 bases and J 5 bases, leaving 19 bases between the germline ends. The germline V gene has CDR1 SGHTA and CDR2 FQGNSA. The CDR3 extends over 16 amino acids. The CDR3 spells CASSFGGGHFGETQYF. CDR3 DNA sequence: TGTGCCAGCAGCTTTGGAGGGGGCCACTTCGGGGAGACCCAGTACTTC.

The rearrangement joins TRBV9 to TRBJ2-5, with TRBD2 matching 11 bases. Germline CDR1 SGDLS, CDR2 YYNGEE. The J segment lost 4 bases and the V segment lost 0 bases, leaving 8 bases of the junction unmatched. CDR3 size: 17 residues. The CDR3 nucleotides read TGTGCCAGCAGCGTAGGAAGTGGTAGCGGGGGGGCAGAGACCCAGTACTTC. Translation gives CASSVGSGSGGAETQYF.

The chain couples TRBV30 to TRBJ1-3; D unclear. The CDR3 is 14 residues long. Germline-derived CDR1 and CDR2 are GTSNPN and SVGIG (reference sequence). The germline V and J ends were trimmed by 1 base and 0 bases, with 7 bases remaining between them. Here the CDR3 DNA reads TGTGCCTGGAGTGGTCGAGTCTCTGGAAACACCATATATTTT. Translation gives CAWSGRVSGNTIYF.

The chain links TRBV7-9 to TRBJ1-1; no definite D call. Trimming cost V 3 bases and J 4 bases, with 6 bases left between them. Germline lookup yields CDR1 SEHNR and CDR2 FQNEAQ (reference sequence). The CDR3 contains 12 residues. CDR3 protein: CASSFLGTEAFF. CDR3 bases: TGTGCCAGCAGCTTTCTCGGCACTGAAGCTTTCTTT.

This clone was detected only a few times. The V and J genes are TRBV9 and TRBJ1-1, with a possible D match to TRBD1 (5 bases). V was pared by 3 bases and J by 1 base, with 13 bases between. The CDR3 extends over 15 amino acids. Germline assignment: CDR1 SGDLS and CDR2 YYNGEE. The CDR3 here is CASSGGGDTNTEAFF. The CDR3 region has the DNA TGTGCCAGCAGCGGGGGAGGGGATACGAACACTGAAGCTTTCTTT.

V is TRBV6-5 and J is TRBJ1-2, with 10 bases fitting TRBD1. Trimming at V came to 0 bases and at J to 2 bases, leaving 3 bases not matched to a gene. CDR3 length: 16 amino acids. Germline CDR1 is MNHEY and CDR2 is SVGAGI. In nucleotides, the CDR3 is TGTGCCAGCAGTTACTCGACAGGGGGCGGGAACTATGGCTACACCTTC. It codes for CASSYSTGGGNYGYTF.

The V and J genes are TRBV7-2 and TRBJ2-1, with a possible D match to TRBD2 (6 bases). Germline lookup yields CDR1 SGHTA and CDR2 FQGNSA. The V gene lost 4 bases and the J gene lost 5 bases, with 9 bases spanning the gap. This CDR3 comprises 13 residues. Here the CDR3 reads CASSWRGDNEQFF. CDR3 bases: TGTGCCAGCAGCTGGAGGGGCGACAATGAGCAGTTCTTC.

The chain joins TRBV6-6 to TRBJ1-5, with D perhaps matching TRBD1 (5 bases). The CDR3 spans 15 residues. CDR1 is MNHNY, CDR2 SVGAGI, per germline (reference sequence). V lost 2 bases, J lost 4 bases, and 12 bases lay in between. This CDR3 is CASSYSGGGNQPQHF. DNA for the CDR3: TGTGCCAGCAGTTACAGCGGGGGGGGTAATCAGCCCCAGCATTTT.

Note on this clone: This sample includes further DNA sequences coding for the same CDR3. The rearrangement joins TRBV5-4 to TRBJ1-1, with D tentatively TRBD1 (5 bases). Germline V gives CDR1 SGHNT, CDR2 YYREEE (reference sequence). The CDR3 loop spans 15 amino acids. Trimming took 3 bases from V and 3 from J, leaving 15 bases between them. CDR3 nucleotide sequence: TGTGCCAGCAGCTCCCGCATTGACAGAGACACTGAAGCTTTCTTT. Translating gives CASSSRIDRDTEAFF. The variable domain in full, completed from reference TRBV5-4 and TRBJ1-1, reads ETGVTQSPTHLIKTRGQQVTLRCSSQSGHNTVSWYQQALGQGPQFIFQYYREEENGRGNFPPRFSGLQFPNYSSELNVNALELDDSALYLCASSSRIDRDTEAFFGQGTRLTVV.

The chain employs TRBV6-6 and TRBJ1-2; 8 nucleotides align to TRBD1. The CDR3 extends over 12 amino acids. Germline V lookup: CDR1 MNHNY, CDR2 SVGAGI (reference sequence). V gave up 8 bases and J gave up 8 bases; unmatched junction bases: 7. In DNA form, the CDR3 reads TGTGCCAGCCGGACAGGGTCGGAGGGCTACACCTTC. It encodes CASRTGSEGYTF.

The CDR3 sequence is CASSLVATDTQYF. In DNA, the CDR3 is TGTGCCAGCAGTCTCGTAGCGACAGATACGCAGTATTTT. The chain is built from TRBV6-4 and TRBJ2-3; a possible D gene is TRBD2 (5 bases). The CDR3 runs 13 residues. V lost 5 bases to trimming and J lost 3 bases, with 9 bases between them. Per the germline V gene, CDR1 is MRHNA and CDR2 is SNTAGT.

V is TRBV6-5 and J is TRBJ1-2, with 7 positions matching TRBD1. CDR1 and CDR2 (germline): MNHEY, SVGAGI. V shed 6 bases and J 8 bases; nucleotides not matched to a gene: 6. CDR3 length: 12 residues. The CDR3 nucleotides read TGTGCCAGCAGAAACACAGGGGTAGGCTACACCTTC. It specifies CASRNTGVGYTF.

This chain links TRBV9 with TRBJ1-1; D is unclear. Trimming removed 0 bases from V and 3 bases from J, with 6 bases in between. This CDR3 has 13 residues. Germline loops: CDR1 SGDLS, CDR2 YYNGEE. Here the CDR3 DNA reads TGTGCCAGCAGCGTAGTCCACTACACTGAAGCTTTCTTT. Encoded protein: CASSVVHYTEAFF. Full variable domain (outside the CDR3, taken from reference TRBV9 and TRBJ1-1): DSGVTQTPKHLITATGQRVTLRCSPRSGDLSVYWYQQSLDQGLQFLIQYYNGEERAKGNILERFSAQQFPDLHSELNLSSLELGDSALYFCASSVVHYTEAFFGQGTRLTVV.

The rearrangement joins TRBV4-1 to TRBJ2-1; 9 bases fit TRBD2. The CDR3 is made up of 18 amino acids. The germline CDR1 and CDR2 sequences are MGHRA and YSYEKL. The ends lost 0 bases at V and 10 bases at J; junction bases unmatched: 16. The CDR3 reads CASSQDKWRSGGSGEQFF. CDR3 sequence (DNA): TGCGCCAGCAGCCAAGACAAGTGGAGAAGCGGGGGGTCAGGGGAGCAGTTCTTC.

V is TRBV6-1 and J is TRBJ1-5; 7 bases line up with TRBD1. In germline, CDR1 is MNHNS, CDR2 SASEGT. CDR3 size: 15 residues. V dropped 3 bases and J dropped 5; count of bases not matched to a gene: 7. The chain's CDR3 is CASSDWGQSDQPQHF. In nucleotides, the CDR3 is TGTGCCAGCAGTGATTGGGGACAGTCAGATCAGCCCCAGCATTTT.

The table lists this clone with a count of one. The chain couples TRBV5-1 to TRBJ2-1; 8 bases match TRBD1. Trimming took 3 bases from V and 8 from J; bases not matched to a gene: 10. This CDR3 spans 15 amino acids. The germline CDR1 and CDR2 sequences are SGHRS and YFSETQ. The CDR3 region is CASSYPGQVGDEQFF. CDR3 DNA sequence: TGCGCCAGCAGCTACCCGGGACAGGTCGGGGATGAGCAGTTCTTC.

CDR3 amino acids: CSVALGQAQGQYF. The CDR3 region has the DNA TGCAGCGTGGCCCTGGGACAGGCGCAGGGGCAGTACTTC. This chain links TRBV29-1 with TRBJ2-5; 8 nucleotides match TRBD1. After removal of 6 bases from V and 11 bases from J, the junction contained 14 bases not matched to a gene. Germline values: CDR1 SQVTM, CDR2 ANQGSEA. CDR3 size: 13 residues.

The gene calls are TRBV6-6 and TRBJ1-1; D gene ambiguous. The germline CDR1 and CDR2 sequences are MNHNY and SVGAGI (reference sequence). The CDR3 loop spans 14 amino acids. V was shortened by 6 bases and J by 1 base, with 12 bases between the two germline ends. In DNA, the CDR3 is TGTGCCAGCAGGACCTTAAGGAGGAACACTGAAGCTTTCTTT. Translating it yields CASRTLRRNTEAFF.

This chain uses TRBV29-1 with TRBJ2-1; possibly TRBD2 for D (5 bases). Germline CDR1 and CDR2: SQVTM and ANQGSEA. The CDR3 is made up of 14 amino acids. The germline V and J ends were trimmed by 8 bases and 7 bases, with 21 bases remaining between them. The DNA of the CDR3 is TGCAGCATCAGACTCTCACTAAGGGAGAATGAGCAGTTCTTC. Protein product: CSIRLSLRENEQFF.

This chain links TRBV29-1 with TRBJ1-1; D is ambiguous. V was trimmed by 7 bases and J by 3 bases, leaving 9 bases between them. Looked up from germline, CDR1 is SQVTM and CDR2 is ANQGSEA. This CDR3 contains 11 residues. The CDR3 DNA sequence: TGCAGCGGGAGTTTGGACACTGAAGCTTTCTTT. Protein: CSGSLDTEAFF.

The chain uses TRBV7-2 and TRBJ1-2; maybe TRBD1 (6 bases). Germline lookup yields CDR1 SGHTA and CDR2 FQGNSA. The CDR3 extends over 16 amino acids. The germline V and J ends were trimmed by 0 bases and 4 bases, with 15 bases remaining between them. CDR3 protein: CASSLAGAGITYGYTF. CDR3 DNA: TGTGCCAGCAGCTTAGCGGGGGCAGGGATCACCTATGGCTACACCTTC.